This T cell receptor (beta chain) was found in a study of cytomegalovirus exposure and HLA in healthy donors. Healthy bone marrow donors made up the donor group. Germline CDR1 reads MNHNY; CDR2 reads SVGAGI (reference sequence). The ends were cut back, 4 bases at V and 6 bases at J, with 15 bases in the middle. This CDR3 contains 15 residues. This clone was counted only a few times. Both 60 Vbeta primers and 13 Jbeta primers went into the PCR. The assay was immunoSEQ multiplex PCR, and TCRdb's table has in-frame clones only and misses some. The table records under 200,000 clones, 12% of them present only once.

Material: PBMCs. This rearrangement joins TRBV6-6 to TRBJ1-4; TRBD1 might be the D (5 bases). This clonotype originated in a man aged 50-59 years in good health and CMV-seropositive. The CDR3 sequence is CASSSVGGVYEKLFF. CDR3 DNA sequence: TGTGCCAGCAGTTCGGTCGGGGGAGTTTATGAAAAACTGTTTTTT.